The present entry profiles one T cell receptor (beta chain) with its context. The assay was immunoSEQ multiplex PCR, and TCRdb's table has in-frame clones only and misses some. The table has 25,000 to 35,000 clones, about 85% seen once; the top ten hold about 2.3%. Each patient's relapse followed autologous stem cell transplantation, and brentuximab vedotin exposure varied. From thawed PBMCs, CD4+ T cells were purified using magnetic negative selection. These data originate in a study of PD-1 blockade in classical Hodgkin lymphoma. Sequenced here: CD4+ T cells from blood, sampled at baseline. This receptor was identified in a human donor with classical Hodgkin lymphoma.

CDR3 nucleotide sequence: TGTGCCAGCGGCACTAATGAAAAACTGTTTTTT. Its translation is CASGTNEKLFF. The rearrangement joins TRBV14 to TRBJ1-4, with D unclear. The CDR3 runs 11 residues. Trimming removed 8 bases at V and 2 bases at J, with 3 bases between. Germline V gene lookup returns CDR1 SGHDN and CDR2 FVKESK.